In this sample, the clone carrying this T cell receptor (beta chain) turned up a few times. Antigen specificity is unknown. Trimming cost V 6 bases and J 4 bases; bases outside gene matches: 11. The CDR3 is 18 residues long. This sample was included in a study of molecular identifiers for immune sequencing clone quantification. Broader study findings: Clones with over 20 RNA copies captured over 98% of effector molecules but under 1% of naive ones.

TCRdb passed the PCR reads through MiXCR, listing each CDR3 protein once. Of 490,000 or so distinct CDR3 sequences in the sample, roughly 26% were seen once. This chain joins TRBV12-3 or TRBV12-4 and TRBJ2-6; 11 positions match TRBD2. Sequenced material: naive CD8+ T cells from blood, with Jurkat cell RNA spiked in. Subset reported: FACS-sorted CD8+CD4-CCR7+CD45RA+ naive T cells. This clonotype was obtained from a human donor in good health. Some libraries in this study had Jurkat cell RNA spiked in. CDR3 nucleotide sequence: TGTGCCAGCAGCTCAGGGACTAGCGGCTCTCCGGGGGCCAACGTCCTGACTTTC. It specifies CASSSGTSGSPGANVLTF.